What follows are 18 T cell receptor beta chains derived from one specimen sequenced in a study of graft-versus-host responses after intestinal transplantation. TCRdb keeps only in-frame clones here, not all; method: immunoSEQ multiplex PCR. The data hold around 43,000 clones, with roughly 90% observed a single time. Sequencing used PBMCs, obtained 524 days after transplant. All receptors derive from a human patient who received an intestinal transplant, so some T cells may come from the graft donor.

The chain is built from TRBV30 and TRBJ2-1, with D maybe TRBD2 (5 bases). The CDR3 has 11 residues. Trimming shortened V by 2 bases and J by 10 bases, and 9 bases separated the two germline ends. Germline assignment: CDR1 GTSNPN and CDR2 SVGIG (reference sequence). CDR3 sequence: CAWSRTGEQFF. In DNA, the CDR3 is TGTGCCTGGAGTCGTACGGGGGAGCAGTTCTTC.

The V call is TRBV15, the J call TRBJ2-1; TRBD2 matches 11 bases. CDR3 size: 15 residues. Germline loops: CDR1 LNHNV, CDR2 YYDKDF (reference sequence). V shed 0 bases, J shed 9 bases, and the junction held 4 bases outside the gene matches. The CDR3 DNA sequence: TGTGCCACCAGCAGAGAAACTAGCGGGAGCGGTGAGCAGTTCTTC. This codes for CATSRETSGSGEQFF.

The V and J genes are TRBV19 and TRBJ1-4; TRBD1 matches 8 bases. V gave up 3 bases and J gave up 8 bases; unmatched junction bases: 2. The CDR3 extends over 13 amino acids. Germline loops: CDR1 LNHDA, CDR2 SQIVND (reference sequence). CDR3 coding DNA: TGTGCCAGTAGTATCAACAGGGGGGAAAAACTGTTTTTT. Encoded protein: CASSINRGEKLFF.

This chain uses TRBV7-9 with TRBJ2-5; D unclear. CDR3 length equals 14 residues. V was pared by 5 bases and J by 5 bases, with 15 bases between. Germline CDR1 is SEHNR and CDR2 is FQNEAQ (reference sequence). CDR3 sequence: CASSRPGAWETQYF. In DNA form, the CDR3 reads TGTGCCAGCAGCCGACCCGGAGCGTGGGAGACCCAGTACTTC.

The rearrangement uses TRBV9 and TRBJ2-1; 13 bases fit TRBD2. V shed 3 bases, J shed 2 bases, and the junction held 2 bases outside the gene matches. Germline values: CDR1 SGDLS, CDR2 YYNGEE. This CDR3 region has 16 residues. The CDR3 region is CASSAGTSGTYNEQFF. CDR3 nucleotide sequence: TGTGCCAGCAGCGCGGGGACTAGCGGGACCTACAATGAGCAGTTCTTC.

This chain uses TRBV28 with TRBJ1-1, with unresolved D. Germline V gene lookup returns CDR1 MDHEN and CDR2 SYDVKM. V was shortened by 4 bases and J by 4 bases, with 13 bases between the two germline ends. The CDR3 totals 14 residues. CDR3 in amino acids: CASSSPRLRTEAFF. CDR3 nucleotides: TGTGCCAGCAGTTCTCCCCGACTACGCACTGAAGCTTTCTTT.

This clone was seen only once. The genes are TRBV4-2 and TRBJ2-7; D unclear. Germline CDR1 LGHNA, CDR2 YNFKEQ. The CDR3 contains 17 residues. V was clipped by 4 bases and J by 7 bases, with 26 bases between them. The CDR3 bases are TGTGCCAGCAGCCCCTACGTCGGTCCCGCCTCTTCTCGAGAGCAGTACTTC. Translating gives CASSPYVGPASSREQYF.

The chain links TRBV6-5 to TRBJ2-7, with D maybe TRBD1 (5 bases). Germline V CDR1 and CDR2: MNHEY, SVGAGI. The V end was cut by 2 bases, the J end by 0 bases, with 11 bases between. This CDR3 is 15 amino acids long. The CDR3 reads CASSYGRVISYEQYF. CDR3 coding DNA: TGTGCCAGCAGTTACGGCAGGGTGATCTCCTACGAGCAGTACTTC.

The chain carries TRBV6-5 and TRBJ2-2; the match to TRBD1 covers 7 bases. The V gene end was trimmed by 4 bases and the J gene end by 5 bases; junction bases not matched to a gene: 1. Germline assignment: CDR1 MNHEY and CDR2 SVGAGI. This CDR3 has 13 amino acids. CDR3 protein: CASSLQGTGELFF. The DNA of the CDR3 is TGTGCCAGCAGTTTACAGGGGACCGGGGAGCTGTTTTTT.

The chain has TRBV11-2 and TRBJ2-2; 13 bases align to TRBD2. The V gene's germline CDR1 is SGHAT and CDR2 FQNNGV. The CDR3 is 15 residues long. The junction had 7 bases not matched to a gene; V was cut back by 8 bases and J by 7 bases. CDR3 amino acids: CASAGTSGTVGELFF. As DNA, the CDR3 is TGTGCCAGCGCCGGGACTAGCGGGACCGTCGGGGAGCTGTTTTTT.

This chain connects TRBV27 to TRBJ1-3; D perhaps matches TRBD1 (6 bases). Trimming pared 3 bases from V and 0 bases from J, leaving 12 bases between. The CDR3 contains 16 residues. CDR1 is MNHEY and CDR2 is SMNVEV in the germline V gene (reference sequence). This chain's CDR3 is CASSLQGRPSGNTIYF. The CDR3 DNA is TGTGCCAGCAGTTTGCAGGGGCGACCCTCTGGAAACACCATATATTTT.

This chain joins TRBV19 and TRBJ2-5; 8 bases fit TRBD1. The CDR3 is made up of 16 amino acids. Germline lookup yields CDR1 LNHDA and CDR2 SQIVND (reference sequence). Trimming cost V 6 bases and J 4 bases; bases outside gene matches: 13. The CDR3 loop reads CASRPWTGSALETQYF. CDR3 sequence (DNA): TGTGCCAGTAGACCATGGACAGGGAGCGCGTTAGAGACCCAGTACTTC.

V gene TRBV7-6 combines with J gene TRBJ1-1; no clear D gene. V lost 4 bases and J 3 bases, leaving 12 bases between the germline ends. Germline values: CDR1 SGHVS, CDR2 FNYEAQ. This CDR3 is built from 14 residues. The DNA of the CDR3 is TGTGCCAGCAGCTCCTCGTCAGGAGACACTGAAGCTTTCTTT. It translates to CASSSSSGDTEAFF.

There are a few counts of this clone. The rearrangement uses TRBV27 and TRBJ1-5; D is possibly TRBD1 (5 bases). The V gene's germline CDR1 is MNHEY and CDR2 SMNVEV (reference sequence). V dropped 8 bases and J dropped 7 bases, with 18 bases sitting between them. The CDR3 runs 14 residues. As DNA, the CDR3 is TGTGCCAGCTCCCCCGGGGGGAGAGGGCAGCCCCAGCATTTT. This codes for CASSPGGRGQPQHF.

This rearrangement joins TRBV7-2 to TRBJ2-1; the match to TRBD1 covers 8 bases. The CDR3 sequence is 16 residues long. V shed 2 bases and J 9 bases; nucleotides not matched to a gene: 12. In germline, CDR1 is SGHTA, CDR2 FQGNSA. The CDR3 loop is CASSLFGRTGGSEQFF. The CDR3 coding sequence is TGTGCCAGCAGCTTATTCGGGAGAACAGGGGGAAGTGAGCAGTTCTTC. Using reference TRBV7-2 and TRBJ2-1 for the parts outside the CDR3, the full variable domain is GAGVSQSPSNKVTEKGKDVELRCDPISGHTALYWYRQSLGQGLEFLIYFQGNSAPDKSGLPSDRFSAERTGGSVSTLTIQRTQQEDSAVYLCASSLFGRTGGSEQFFGPGTRLTVL.

This clone was seen once. The chain links TRBV27 to TRBJ2-7; 7 nucleotides match TRBD2. Germline CDR1 and CDR2: MNHEY and SMNVEV (reference sequence). This CDR3 comprises 15 residues. Trimming cost V 7 bases and J 2 bases; bases outside gene matches: 11. CDR3 region: CASKLAGPLTYEQYF. Written as DNA, the CDR3 is TGTGCCAGCAAATTAGCGGGCCCTCTTACCTACGAGCAGTACTTC.

The rearrangement uses TRBV19 and TRBJ2-7, with D unresolved. The CDR3 has 14 amino acids. V was trimmed by 5 bases and J by 3 bases, leaving 14 bases between them. CDR1 and CDR2 (germline): LNHDA, SQIVND (reference sequence). The CDR3 DNA reads TGTGCCAGTAGTCCCGCCAGAACCGGCTACGAGCAGTACTTC. As protein: CASSPARTGYEQYF.

The V gene is TRBV27, the J gene TRBJ2-1, with TRBD2 matching 11 bases. This CDR3 spans 16 amino acids. Trimming removed 3 bases from V and 0 bases from J; junction bases left unmatched: 1. Germline assignment: CDR1 MNHEY and CDR2 SMNVEV (reference sequence). The DNA of the CDR3 is TGTGCCAGCAGTTTTGGGACTAGCGGCTCCTACAATGAGCAGTTCTTC. It specifies CASSFGTSGSYNEQFF.